This T cell receptor (beta chain) is drawn from a study of CXCR3-negative and CXCR3-positive naive CD8 T cells. As for this clonotype: The target antigen is unknown.

Germline V gene data show CDR1 as SGHVS and CDR2 as FNYEAQ. The CDR3 runs to 15 residues. Libraries were UMI-labeled 5' RACE TRB cDNA. TCRdb re-called the 5' RACE reads; one entry per CDR3 protein, DNA not given. Found here are 50,000 to 65,000 distinct CDR3 sequences; the top ten clones hold about 0.8%. General study points: Compared with CXCR3-negative naive cells, CXCR3-positive naive cells showed more hydrophobic TRB CDR3s.

This sequence was found in a human donor in good health. Some clones in this sample may be carry-over from other donors' samples. Source material: naive CXCR3+ CD8+ T cells from blood. Subset given: CD45RO-CCR7+CD27+CD95- naive CD8+ T cells expressing CXCR3 (TNR3+). The chain couples TRBV7-6 to TRBJ2-1; TCRdb's D call of TRBD2 is untestable without DNA. Here the CDR3 reads CASSSGGMEPDEQFF.